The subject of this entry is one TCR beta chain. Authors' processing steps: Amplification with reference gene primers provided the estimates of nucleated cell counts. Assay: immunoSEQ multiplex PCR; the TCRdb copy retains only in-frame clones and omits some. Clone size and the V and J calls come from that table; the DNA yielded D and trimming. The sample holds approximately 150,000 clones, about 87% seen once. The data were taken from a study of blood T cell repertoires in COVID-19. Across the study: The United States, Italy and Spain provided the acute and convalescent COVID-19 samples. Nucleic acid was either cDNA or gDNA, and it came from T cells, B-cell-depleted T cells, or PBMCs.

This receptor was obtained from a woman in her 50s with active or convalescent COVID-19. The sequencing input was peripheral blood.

Here the CDR3 DNA reads TGTGCCAGCAGCTTAGTGGAGGGATACGAGCAGTACTTC. Its translation is CASSLVEGYEQYF. The chain employs TRBV7-2 and TRBJ2-7; possible D gene TRBD2, 6 bases. With 1 base removed from V and 4 bases from J, the gap between germline ends came to 8 bases. The CDR3 has 13 amino acids. In germline, CDR1 is SGHTA, CDR2 FQGNSA.